The sequence of this TCR beta chain was determined in a study of shared clonotypes between healthy human individuals. Study as a whole: Each donor had three CD4 naive, three CD4 memory, two CD8 naive and one CD8 memory plate.

It was about 190 ng DNA, approximately 30,000 T cell genomes, that sorted-subset replicate PCRs used. The assay was immunoSEQ multiplex PCR, and TCRdb's table has in-frame clones only and misses some. The profile shows hundreds of thousands of clones, 96% of them singletons. The CDR3 consists of 16 residues. J gave up 4 bases and V 0 bases, and 6 bases lay outside the gene matches. CDR1 and CDR2 from the germline V gene are MNHNY and SVGAGI (reference sequence). CD8 cells classed as naive were CD45RO-negative and positively selected for CCR7, excluding terminally differentiated effector memory CD45RA+ cells. General study findings and limits: Naive subsets generally exceeded memory subsets in estimated richness.

In the case of this clone: Its antigen is undetermined.

This receptor was obtained from a woman in her 30s in good health. The chain employs TRBV6-6 and TRBJ2-1, with TRBD2 matching over 7 bases. Sequencing was performed on naive CD8+ T cells sorted from blood. The CDR3 reads CASSYSKRGYYNEQFF. The CDR3 DNA is TGTGCCAGCAGTTACTCGAAGCGGGGATATTACAATGAGCAGTTCTTC.